The clone carrying this T cell receptor beta chain was observed a few times. This entry belongs to a study of blood T cells in healthy people across ages. Then a second PCR, running roughly 7 to 11 cycles, was carried out with a sample-barcoded 5' primer and a J-beta primer mix. Per-sample output comprised a minimum of 2.5 million paired-end reads containing CDR3. One entry per CDR3 protein results from TCRdb running MiXCR on the 5' RACE reads. The sample has more than 450,000 distinct CDR3 sequences; around a quarter are singletons. The ends were cut back, 5 bases at V and 6 bases at J, with 14 bases in the middle. CDR1 is SGHRS, CDR2 YFSETQ, per germline. The CDR3 runs 13 residues. In addition, the sample was reused for a study of T cells of mothers and their children. That paper adds: Barcodes and 2-4 random nucleotides were added by M1S in the second PCR. Regardless of relatedness, pairs show thymic selection shaping TCR recombination output in a similar manner.

This receptor was taken from a boy aged 2 to 9 in good health. This chain joins TRBV5-1 and TRBJ1-2, with D perhaps TRBD1 (6 bases). Sample: blood. This CDR3 reads CASRNREGNGYTF. The CDR3 nucleotides read TGCGCCAGCAGAAACAGGGAGGGGAATGGCTACACCTTC.